This passage covers 6 T cell receptor beta chains from one sample sequenced in a study of beta chain features in type 1 diabetes. The entirety of the isolated RNA underwent reverse transcription, so expressed TCRB transcripts were sequenced. Libraries were prepared by immunoSEQ multiplex PCR; TCRdb keeps only in-frame clonotypes and omits some of them. The data contain 200,000 to 250,000 clones, over 9.5% of them seen just once; the ten biggest clones take up 0.03% to 0.04%. Sequenced input: naive CD4+ T cells from blood. All receptors come from a woman between 18 and 29 years old in good health.

The chain couples TRBV5-1 to TRBJ1-1, with D possibly matching TRBD1 (5 bases). V lost 9 bases to trimming and J lost 3 bases, with 21 bases between them. Germline CDR1 and CDR2: SGHRS and YFSETQ. The CDR3 runs to 15 residues. This chain's CDR3 is CATTDSSSGDTEAFF. In nucleotides, the CDR3 is TGCGCCACCACAGACAGCTCCTCTGGGGACACTGAAGCTTTCTTT.

This clone was seen more than once but under ten times. CDR3 coding DNA: TGTGCCAGCAGCTTACTCGGACAGGGAAACACCATATATTTT. Its translation is CASSLLGQGNTIYF. This chain uses TRBV25-1 with TRBJ1-3; possibly TRBD1 for D (6 bases). V lost 6 bases and J 4 bases, leaving 13 bases between the germline ends. The CDR3 loop spans 14 amino acids. The germline CDR1 and CDR2 sequences are MGHDK and SYGVNS.

The table lists this clone with a count of one. CDR3 amino acids: CASSLARPKGGRQPQHF. CDR3 bases: TGCGCCAGCAGCTTGGCTAGACCAAAAGGGGGCAGGCAGCCCCAGCATTTT. The chain employs TRBV5-1 and TRBJ1-5; 7 nucleotides agree with TRBD1. This CDR3 has 17 amino acids. Germline CDR1 is SGHRS and CDR2 is YFSETQ. V gave up 0 bases and J gave up 7 bases; unmatched junction bases: 13. The full variable domain, completed using reference TRBV5-1 and TRBJ1-5, is KAGVTQTPRYLIKTRGQQVTLSCSPISGHRSVSWYQQTPGQGLQFLFEYFSETQRNKGNFPGRFSGRQFSNSRSEMNVSTLELGDSALYLCASSLARPKGGRQPQHFGDGTRLSIL.

This clone was seen more than once but under ten times. In DNA, the CDR3 is TGTGCCAGCAGCTTAGTAGCGGGAGGGCCAGAGACCCAGTACTTC. Translation gives CASSLVAGGPETQYF. The chain combines TRBV7-8 with TRBJ2-5; TRBD2 agrees at 11 bases. The CDR3 sequence is 15 residues long. Per the germline V gene, CDR1 is SGHVS and CDR2 is FQNEAQ. The ends lost 1 base at V and 4 bases at J; junction bases unmatched: 2.

The chain links TRBV6-1 to TRBJ2-7; 10 bases are shared with TRBD1. Germline assignment: CDR1 MNHNS and CDR2 SASEGT. This CDR3 comprises 15 residues. With V trimmed by 3 bases and J by 1 base, 3 bases remained unmatched. The CDR3 region is CASSDGGQGSYEQYF. The CDR3 DNA follows: TGTGCCAGCAGTGATGGGGGACAGGGGTCCTACGAGCAGTACTTC.

The rearrangement joins TRBV6-5 to TRBJ2-6; 7 bases match TRBD1. The CDR3 sequence is 16 residues long. Losses at the gene ends were 3 bases for V and 2 bases for J; bases not matched to a gene: 4. The germline CDR1 and CDR2 sequences are MNHEY and SVGAGI. The chain's CDR3 is CASSYYTGAGANVLTF. The CDR3 nucleotides read TGTGCCAGCAGTTATTACACAGGGGCTGGGGCCAACGTCCTGACTTTC.